The clone carrying this T cell receptor beta chain was observed at least ten times. Its cognate antigen is unknown. TCRdb independently ran MiXCR on the 5' RACE reads; one entry per CDR3 protein. The profile covers some 340,000 distinct CDR3 sequences, with roughly a tenth appearing a single time and about 3% taken by the ten largest. There are 11 residues in the CDR3. Germline V gene data show CDR1 as LGHDT and CDR2 as YNNKEL (reference sequence). Between the trimmed V and J ends, which lost 4 bases and 7 bases, there was a span of 7 bases. This entry is derived from a study of T cells after yellow fever vaccination. General study points: Booster samples showed a return of most primary-vaccination clones (around 95% CD4, about 85% CD8). Just a small share of clonotypes turned up in the CD4 compartment as well as the CD8 compartment. On re-exposure, the response was weaker but peaked faster, at day 5 versus 15.

The sample in question was CD4+ T cells sorted from PBMCs, obtained 45 days after the yellow fever booster vaccination. The TCR comes from a man aged 18 to 29 who received the YFV17D yellow fever vaccine. J is TRBJ1-1 and V is TRBV3-1, with D unclear. In DNA, the CDR3 is TGTGCCAGCAGCCGCCTGGATGAAGCTTTCTTT. Residues: CASSRLDEAFF.